The 8 T cell receptor beta chains listed next were all sequenced from one sample in a study of T cell responses to AZD1222 COVID-19 vaccine. This table comes from immunoSEQ multiplex PCR, and its TCRdb copy is limited to in-frame clones, with some not included. This table has 55,000 to 70,000 clones, roughly 89% appearing once. The specimen comprised peripheral blood, sampled 28 days after the second AZD1222 dose. The receptors originated from an adult who received the AZD1222 COVID-19 vaccine.

CDR3 residues: CASSPIGGRTDTQYF. CDR3 sequence (DNA): TGTGCCAGCAGTCCAATCGGGGGTAGGACAGATACGCAGTATTTT. The J gene is TRBJ2-3, the V gene TRBV28; tentative D call: TRBD2 (6 bases). CDR3 length: 15 residues. Germline lookup yields CDR1 MDHEN and CDR2 SYDVKM. V was trimmed by 5 bases and J by 3 bases, leaving 15 bases between them.

The CDR3 coding sequence is TGTGCCAGTAGTATGAACGGACAGTCCCAAGAGACCCAGTACTTC. Its translation: CASSMNGQSQETQYF. The chain links TRBV19 to TRBJ2-5, with D possibly being TRBD1 (6 bases). Trimming stripped 3 bases from V and 1 base from J, with 12 bases between. Germline V gene data show CDR1 as LNHDA and CDR2 as SQIVND (reference sequence). This CDR3 is built from 15 residues.

The chain joins TRBV29-1 to TRBJ2-6, with 8 bases aligning to TRBD1. The ends lost 6 bases at V and 2 bases at J; junction bases unmatched: 12. Germline assignment: CDR1 SQVTM and CDR2 ANQGSEA. The CDR3 runs 17 residues. CDR3 nucleotide sequence: TGCAGCGTGACACTCTTCAAGACAGGGGCTGGGGCCAACGTCCTGACTTTC. As protein: CSVTLFKTGAGANVLTF.

The rearrangement links TRBV7-2 to TRBJ1-3, with TRBD1 matching over 8 bases. There are 15 residues in the CDR3. After removal of 4 bases from V and 4 bases from J, the junction contained 6 bases not matched to a gene. Germline V lookup: CDR1 SGHTA, CDR2 FQGNSA. The CDR3 reads CASSWRQGSGNTIYF. CDR3 sequence (DNA): TGTGCCAGCAGCTGGAGACAGGGGTCCGGAAACACCATATATTTT.

The chain links TRBV4-1 to TRBJ2-7; 7 bases agree with TRBD2. The V and J ends lost 2 bases and 1 base, in that order; junction bases with no gene match: 11. CDR1 and CDR2 (germline): MGHRA, YSYEKL. This CDR3 has 17 amino acids. The CDR3 region is CASSQLSGNRRSYEQYF. In DNA form, the CDR3 reads TGCGCCAGCAGCCAATTAAGCGGGAACAGACGTTCCTACGAGCAGTACTTC.

The chain combines TRBV10-3 with TRBJ1-2; 8 bases are a match to TRBD1. This CDR3 spans 16 amino acids. Unmatched junction bases numbered 7, after V lost 2 bases and J lost 2 bases. Germline CDR1 ENHRY, CDR2 SYGVKD. In DNA, the CDR3 is TGTGCCATCAGTGAGGGAAGGGGGACAGGAAACTATGGCTACACCTTC. It codes for CAISEGRGTGNYGYTF.

This clone occurred a few times. This chain uses TRBV6-4 with TRBJ2-2; D is ambiguous. Trimming stripped 2 bases from V and 0 bases from J, with 1 base between. The CDR3 totals 13 residues. The V gene's germline CDR1 is MRHNA and CDR2 SNTAGT. CDR3 residues: CASSDTNTGELFF. CDR3 coding DNA: TGTGCCAGCAGTGACACGAACACCGGGGAGCTGTTTTTT.

The rearrangement joins TRBV5-4 to TRBJ1-4; TRBD1 might be the D (6 bases). Between the trimmed V and J ends, which lost 4 bases and 4 bases, there was a span of 14 bases. The germline gives CDR1 SGHNT, CDR2 YYREEE (reference sequence). This CDR3 is 15 amino acids long. The CDR3 nucleotides read TGTGCCAGCAGCAGAGGGGGACCAATTAATGAAAAACTGTTTTTT. Its translation is CASSRGGPINEKLFF.